This is a list of T cell receptor beta chains from one sample in a study of fetal regulatory T cell absence and autoimmunity. Profiled with immunoSEQ multiplex PCR; TCRdb holds only in-frame clones, not every one. The sample holds about 50,000 clones, about four fifths seen once. Sequenced: cord blood. The origin of the receptors is a newborn boy with IPEX syndrome. Each CDR3 is given with its conserved first and last residue. The order of the fields is clone size, J gene, D gene, V gene, CDR3 protein, CDR3 DNA. D genes are given only for firm matches. The size of a clone is reported for some rows only, either as once, few or many, or as a class for expanded clones.

size: -; J: TRBJ2-1; D: -; V: TRBV27; CDR3: CASSLSPGGHNEQFF; DNA: TGTGCCAGCAGTTTATCCCCTGGCGGTCACAATGAGCAGTTCTTC
size: -; J: TRBJ2-7; D: -; V: TRBV6-1; CDR3: CASGLVASSCEQYF; DNA: TGTGCCAGCGGACTTGTGGCGAGCTCCTGCGAGCAGTACTTC
size: -; J: TRBJ1-3; D: -; V: TRBV4-1; CDR3: CASSQRGNSGNTIYF; DNA: TGCGCCAGCAGCCAAAGGGGCAACTCTGGAAACACCATATATTTT
size: -; J: TRBJ1-1; D: -; V: TRBV2; CDR3: CASSDSGTEAFF; DNA: TGTGCCAGCAGCGACAGCGGCACTGAAGCTTTCTTT
size: -; J: TRBJ1-1; D: -; V: TRBV30; CDR3: CAWSRQLNTEAFF; DNA: TGTGCCTGGAGTAGGCAGTTGAACACTGAAGCTTTCTTT
size: -; J: TRBJ2-3; D: TRBD2; V: TRBV7-8; CDR3: CASSLRLAGADTQYF; DNA: TGTGCCAGCAGCTTACGGCTAGCGGGGGCAGATACGCAGTATTTT
size: -; J: TRBJ1-2; D: -; V: TRBV19; CDR3: CASRPGEGGYTF; DNA: TGTGCCAGCCGGCCGGGGGAAGGTGGCTACACCTTC
size: -; J: TRBJ2-7; D: TRBD2; V: TRBV6-1; CDR3: CASASGRIIYEQYF; DNA: TGTGCCAGCGCTAGCGGGAGGATCATCTACGAGCAGTACTTC
size: -; J: TRBJ2-7; D: -; V: TRBV14; CDR3: CASSFDPFYEQYF; DNA: TGTGCCAGCTCCTTCGATCCTTTTTACGAGCAGTACTTC
size: -; J: TRBJ1-1; D: TRBD1; V: TRBV7-9; CDR3: CASSLVGQGVLNTEAFF; DNA: TGTGCCAGCAGCTTAGTTGGACAGGGGGTCCTGAACACTGAAGCTTTCTTT
size: -; J: TRBJ2-1; D: TRBD2; V: TRBV2; CDR3: CASSAAGETYNEQFF; DNA: TGTGCCAGCAGTGCCGCGGGAGAGACCTACAATGAGCAGTTCTTC
size: -; J: TRBJ2-7; D: -; V: TRBV9; CDR3: CASSASADAYEQYF; DNA: TGTGCCAGCAGCGCTAGCGCGGACGCCTACGAGCAGTACTTC
size: -; J: TRBJ1-2; D: TRBD1; V: TRBV27; CDR3: CASSPQWTGGDYGYTF; DNA: TGTGCCAGCAGTCCGCAGTGGACAGGGGGCGACTATGGCTACACCTTC
size: -; J: TRBJ1-2; D: -; V: TRBV27; CDR3: CASSFPGGDGYTF; DNA: TGTGCCAGCAGTTTTCCCGGGGGCGATGGCTACACCTTC
size: -; J: TRBJ2-3; D: TRBD1; V: TRBV13; CDR3: CASSLRTGGVHTDTQYF; DNA: TGTGCCAGCAGCTTGAGGACAGGGGGCGTGCACACAGATACGCAGTATTTT
size: -; J: TRBJ1-1; D: TRBD1; V: TRBV29-1; CDR3: CSAAGTGQSEAFF; DNA: TGCAGCGCCGCCGGGACGGGACAGTCCGAAGCTTTCTTT
size: -; J: TRBJ2-5; D: -; V: TRBV25-1; CDR3: CASSEGGPETQYF; DNA: TGTGCCAGCAGTGAGGGGGGCCCAGAGACCCAGTACTTC
size: -; J: TRBJ2-1; D: TRBD2; V: TRBV27; CDR3: CASSPDLADHYNEQFF; DNA: TGTGCCAGCAGTCCCGACCTAGCGGACCACTACAATGAGCAGTTCTTC
size: once; J: TRBJ1-5; D: -; V: TRBV5-1; CDR3: CASSPSGDPNQPQHF; DNA: TGCGCCAGCAGCCCCAGTGGGGACCCCAATCAGCCCCAGCATTTT
size: -; J: TRBJ2-1; D: -; V: TRBV7-6; CDR3: CASSPRTLLYSYNEQFF; DNA: TGTGCCAGCAGCCCCCGGACTCTTTTATACTCCTACAATGAGCAGTTCTTC
size: -; J: TRBJ1-1; D: -; V: TRBV5-5; CDR3: CASSSVGFRVKNTEAFF; DNA: TGTGCCAGCAGCTCTGTTGGGTTCAGGGTGAAGAACACTGAAGCTTTCTTT
size: -; J: TRBJ1-1; D: TRBD1; V: TRBV11-2; CDR3: CASSFGTGGTEAFF; DNA: TGTGCCAGCAGCTTCGGGACAGGGGGCACTGAAGCTTTCTTT
size: -; J: TRBJ2-1; D: -; V: TRBV12-5; CDR3: CASGYHPDNWNEQFF; DNA: TGTGCTAGTGGTTACCACCCCGACAATTGGAATGAGCAGTTCTTC
size: -; J: TRBJ2-2; D: TRBD2; V: TRBV2; CDR3: CASSTMGGKGTGELFF; DNA: TGTGCCAGCAGTACGATGGGAGGGAAGGGGACCGGGGAGCTGTTTTTT
size: -; J: TRBJ1-4; D: -; V: TRBV7-9; CDR3: CASSSSGGEKLFF; DNA: TGTGCCAGCAGCTCCTCGGGAGGGGAAAAACTGTTTTTT
size: -; J: TRBJ2-3; D: -; V: TRBV11-3; CDR3: CASSPRPNPTDTQYF; DNA: TGTGCCAGCAGCCCCCGACCCAATCCCACAGATACGCAGTATTTT
size: -; J: TRBJ1-3; D: -; V: TRBV5-4; CDR3: CASSLGGSGNTIYF; DNA: TGTGCCAGCAGCTTGGGAGGATCTGGAAACACCATATATTTT
size: -; J: TRBJ2-1; D: -; V: TRBV2; CDR3: CASSDGGSYNEQFF; DNA: TGTGCCAGCAGTGATGGGGGCTCCTACAATGAGCAGTTCTTC
size: -; J: TRBJ2-5; D: TRBD2; V: TRBV9; CDR3: CASSVGASGTETQYF; DNA: TGTGCCAGCAGCGTAGGCGCTAGCGGGACCGAGACCCAGTACTTC
size: -; J: TRBJ2-7; D: TRBD2; V: TRBV13; CDR3: CASSLVLAGVYEQYF; DNA: TGTGCCAGCAGCTTAGTACTAGCGGGGGTGTACGAGCAGTACTTC
size: -; J: TRBJ2-3; D: -; V: TRBV30; CDR3: CAWSVGTGAPDTQYF; DNA: TGTGCCTGGAGTGTAGGGACGGGGGCCCCAGATACGCAGTATTTT
size: once; J: TRBJ2-7; D: -; V: TRBV1; CDR3: CTSSQLAGPYEQYF; DNA: TGCACCAGCAGCCAACTAGCGGGACCCTACGAGCAGTACTTC
size: -; J: TRBJ1-3; D: -; V: TRBV6-6; CDR3: CASSYRGGGNTIYF; DNA: TGTGCCAGCAGTTACAGAGGGGGTGGAAACACCATATATTTT